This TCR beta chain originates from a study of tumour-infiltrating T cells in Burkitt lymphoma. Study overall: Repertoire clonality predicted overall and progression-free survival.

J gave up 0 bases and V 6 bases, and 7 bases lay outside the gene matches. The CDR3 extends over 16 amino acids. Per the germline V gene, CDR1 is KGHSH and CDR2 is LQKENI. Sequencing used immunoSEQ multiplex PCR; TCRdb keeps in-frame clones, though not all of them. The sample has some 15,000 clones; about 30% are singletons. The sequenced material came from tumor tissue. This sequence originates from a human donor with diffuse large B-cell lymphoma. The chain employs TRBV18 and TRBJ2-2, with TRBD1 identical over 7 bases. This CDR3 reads CASSGRGTANTGELFF. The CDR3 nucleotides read TGTGCCAGCTCGGGACGAGGGACAGCGAACACCGGGGAGCTGTTTTTT.